Detailed here is one TCR beta chain. No antigen is known for it. From germline, CDR1 is SGHRS and CDR2 YFSETQ. The V gene lost 0 bases and the J gene lost 5 bases, with 6 bases spanning the gap. The CDR3 sequence is 14 residues long. These data are taken from a study of cytomegalovirus exposure and HLA in healthy donors. General study results and limits: Among TCR sequences, most were rare, though some public TCRs appeared in many donors. Among the most significant clusters, several appeared linked to common viral pathogens in a later analysis. Association of a missense DCLRE1C variant with TCR beta V- and J-gene trimming was reported in a later analysis.

Primers included in the PCR were 60 Vbeta and 13 Jbeta primers. Using immunoSEQ multiplex PCR, the repertoire was profiled, and TCRdb retains in-frame clones only, with some absent. Of more than 130,000 clones in the sample, under 80% are singletons; the top ten hold 2.8%. Source material: PBMCs. The sequence was collected from a male donor in good health and CMV-seronegative. V usage is TRBV5-1 and J usage is TRBJ1-6, with unresolved D. CDR3 nucleotides: TGCGCCAGCAGCTTGGGAGCCGATAATTCACCCCTCCACTTT. Protein: CASSLGADNSPLHF.